These 17 T cell receptor beta chains were sequenced from one sample in a study of T cells in Graves' hyperthyroidism and ophthalmopathy. Using RNA transcripts as the source, TCR beta CDR3 regions were amplified. In the first-round RT-PCR of the TCR CDR3, the HTBI primer set was used. TCRdb passed the multiplex PCR reads through MiXCR, listing each CDR3 protein once. The sample lists around 580,000 distinct CDR3 sequences, over 15% occurring once. Sequenced material: blood. Receptors originate from a woman in her late teens or twenties with Graves' hyperthyroidism.

This clonotype showed up just a few times. Sequence at one end of the junction differs from germline and may be a read error. This chain links TRBV6-2 or TRBV6-3 with TRBJ1-2; 7 bases line up with TRBD1. The CDR3 sequence is 15 residues long. Germline V gene data show CDR1 as MNHEY and CDR2 as SVGEGT. In DNA form, the CDR3 reads TGTGCCAGCAGTCACTCGACAGGGACCATTGTTGGCTACACCTTC. It codes for CASSHSTGTIVGYTF.

About this clonotype: A much larger clone is a single base away; this may be a read error. The chain uses TRBV18 and TRBJ2-5; D is ambiguous. The CDR3 totals 14 residues. The V gene's germline CDR1 is KGHSH and CDR2 LQKENI. The CDR3 DNA reads as TGTGCCAGCCGATTAGACACGTACCAAGAGACCCGGTACTTC. Its protein product is CASRLDTYQETRYF. Supplemented by reference TRBV18 and TRBJ2-5, the full variable domain reads NAGVMQNPRHLVRRRGQEARLRCSPMKGHSHVYWYRQLPEEGLKFMVYLQKENIIDESGMPKERFSAEFPKEGPSILRIQQVVRGDSAAYFCASRLDTYQETRYFGPGTRLLVL.

Concerning this clonotype: This may arise from a read error, as a much more abundant clone is one base away. The rearrangement links TRBV30 to TRBJ1-4; 7 bases agree with TRBD1. The CDR3 consists of 15 residues. Germline V CDR1 and CDR2: GTSNPN, SVGIG (reference sequence). The CDR3 sequence is CAWSGPGTENGKLFF. Here the CDR3 DNA reads TGTGCCTGGAGTGGGCCCGGGACAGAGAATGGAAAACTGTTTTTT.

This clonotype was found many times. The rearrangement joins TRBV3-1 to TRBJ1-1; no reliable D call. V lost 2 bases to trimming and J lost 8 bases, with 18 bases between them. The CDR3 covers 15 residues. Germline V gene sequence: CDR1 LGHDT, CDR2 YNNKEL (reference sequence). The DNA for the CDR3 is TGTGCCAGCAGCCAACAACCGAGTCGGCAGAAGGAAGCTTTCTTT. This encodes CASSQQPSRQKEAFF.

This clonotype was counted a few times. This may be a read error: a much more frequent sequence differs by one nucleotide. The chain employs TRBV28 and TRBJ2-7, with 9 bases that match TRBD2. The CDR3 loop spans 16 amino acids. Trimming at V came to 0 bases and at J to 1 base, leaving 4 bases not matched to a gene. Germline assignment: CDR1 MDHEN and CDR2 SYDVKM. DNA of the CDR3: TGTGCCAGCAGTTTATGGATCGCGGGAGGGTCCTACGAGCAGTACTTC. Its protein product is CASSLWIAGGSYEQYF.

This clonotype was counted ten times or more. This sequence joins TRBV24-1 and TRBJ2-1; weak D call: TRBD1 (5 bases). Trimming took off 6 bases at V and 4 bases at J, with 9 bases between the two ends. This CDR3 is 13 amino acids long. Germline V lookup: CDR1 KGHDR, CDR2 SFDVKD. The CDR3 loop reads CATSTDSYNEQFF. CDR3 coding DNA: TGTGCCACCAGTACAGACAGTTACAATGAGCAGTTCTTC.

This clonotype was seen many times. This chain links TRBV12-3 or TRBV12-4 with TRBJ2-5, with 7 bases aligning to TRBD2. This CDR3 region has 15 residues. Trimming cost V 3 bases and J 0 bases; bases outside gene matches: 4. The CDR3 DNA sequence: TGTGCCAGCAGTTTCCAAGCGGGGAACCAAGAGACCCAGTACTTC. Translating gives CASSFQAGNQETQYF.

This clonotype appeared many times. The chain couples TRBV20-1 to TRBJ2-5; D could derive from TRBD1 or TRBD2 (5 bases each). The V and J ends lost 3 bases and 1 base respectively, with 12 bases between them. Per germline, CDR1 DFQATT and CDR2 SNEGSKA (reference sequence). This CDR3 has 14 residues. The CDR3 DNA follows: TGCAGTGCTAGGGGGGTTGGCAGCCAAGAGACCCAGTACTTC. Encoded protein: CSARGVGSQETQYF.

This clonotype was recorded a few times. The chain links TRBV7-6 to TRBJ2-2, with D perhaps TRBD2 (6 bases). The CDR3 contains 15 residues. The germline V and J ends were trimmed by 5 bases and 1 base, with 11 bases remaining between them. The germline CDR1 and CDR2 sequences are SGHVS and FNYEAQ. The CDR3, as DNA: TGTGCCAGCAGCCCGTACGGGGGGAACACCGGGGAGCTGTTTTTT. Translating it yields CASSPYGGNTGELFF.

Details on this clonotype: A much larger clone lies one base from this, so it may be a read error. V gene TRBV5-5 combines with J gene TRBJ1-1; no firm D call. Germline CDR1 is SGHKS and CDR2 is YYEKEE (reference sequence). The CDR3 extends over 15 amino acids. As DNA, the CDR3 is TGTACCAGCAGCCCAGGTCTTGGACTTCCTACTGAAGCTTTCTTT. Its protein product is CTSSPGLGLPTEAFF.

Many counts were recorded for this clonotype. The chain has TRBV27 and TRBJ1-2; D ambiguous. Looked up from germline, CDR1 is MNHEY and CDR2 is SMNVEV (reference sequence). This CDR3 has 13 residues. Trimming shortened V by 6 bases and J by 4 bases, and 12 bases separated the two germline ends. CDR3 bases: TGTGCCAGCAGCTTTCTACCTCCCTATGGCTACACCTTC. Amino acid sequence: CASSFLPPYGYTF.

This clonotype was picked up many times. V usage is TRBV12-3 or TRBV12-4 and J usage is TRBJ2-3; D may match TRBD1 or TRBD2 (5 bases each). The CDR3 sequence is 14 residues long. V shed 6 bases and J shed 1 base, with 11 bases lying between them. The CDR3 DNA is TGTGCCAGCAGGGGACCGGCCCGCACAGATACGCAGTATTTT. The encoded protein is CASRGPARTDTQYF.

The rearrangement joins TRBV6-1 to TRBJ2-7; D may be TRBD2 (5 bases). The V gene's germline CDR1 is MNHNS and CDR2 SASEGT. The CDR3 consists of 14 residues. Trimming removed 5 bases from V and 2 bases from J, with 13 bases in between. CDR3 loop: CASSQTGSTYEQYF. CDR3 DNA sequence: TGTGCCAGCAGTCAGACGGGGAGCACCTACGAGCAGTACTTC.

J is TRBJ1-6 and V is TRBV6-2 or TRBV6-3, with a possible D match to TRBD1 (5 bases). Germline V gives CDR1 MNHEY, CDR2 SVGEGT. This CDR3 contains 17 residues. Trimming pared 0 bases from V and 6 bases from J, leaving 15 bases between. The CDR3 spells CASSYSVLLGVNSPLHF. The CDR3 coding sequence is TGTGCCAGCAGTTACTCCGTCCTATTGGGGGTTAATTCACCCCTCCACTTT.

This chain connects TRBV6-5 to TRBJ1-2; D perhaps matches TRBD1 (6 bases). Germline assignment: CDR1 MNHEY and CDR2 SVGAGI. The CDR3 is 15 residues long. Trimming left V 0 bases short and J 4 bases short, with 12 bases between. The CDR3 protein is CASSYSRGETYGYTF. The DNA for the CDR3 is TGTGCCAGCAGTTACTCGAGGGGGGAGACCTATGGCTACACCTTC.

This clonotype was recorded many times. This chain links TRBV11-2 with TRBJ1-2; D call uncertain. This CDR3 is 12 amino acids long. Germline values: CDR1 SGHAT, CDR2 FQNNGV. Trimming removed 5 bases at V and 5 bases at J, with 9 bases between. The CDR3 here is CASSHGEYGYTF. CDR3 DNA sequence: TGTGCCAGCAGCCATGGGGAGTATGGCTACACCTTC.

At least ten counts were recorded for this clonotype. This chain joins TRBV20-1 and TRBJ1-2, with TRBD1 as a possible D gene (6 bases). V gave up 6 bases and J gave up 5 bases, with 13 bases separating them. Per the germline V gene, CDR1 is DFQATT and CDR2 is SNEGSKA (reference sequence). This CDR3 has 12 amino acids. The CDR3 loop reads CSARRQAYGYTF. Here the CDR3 DNA reads TGCAGTGCAAGACGACAGGCTTATGGCTACACCTTC.